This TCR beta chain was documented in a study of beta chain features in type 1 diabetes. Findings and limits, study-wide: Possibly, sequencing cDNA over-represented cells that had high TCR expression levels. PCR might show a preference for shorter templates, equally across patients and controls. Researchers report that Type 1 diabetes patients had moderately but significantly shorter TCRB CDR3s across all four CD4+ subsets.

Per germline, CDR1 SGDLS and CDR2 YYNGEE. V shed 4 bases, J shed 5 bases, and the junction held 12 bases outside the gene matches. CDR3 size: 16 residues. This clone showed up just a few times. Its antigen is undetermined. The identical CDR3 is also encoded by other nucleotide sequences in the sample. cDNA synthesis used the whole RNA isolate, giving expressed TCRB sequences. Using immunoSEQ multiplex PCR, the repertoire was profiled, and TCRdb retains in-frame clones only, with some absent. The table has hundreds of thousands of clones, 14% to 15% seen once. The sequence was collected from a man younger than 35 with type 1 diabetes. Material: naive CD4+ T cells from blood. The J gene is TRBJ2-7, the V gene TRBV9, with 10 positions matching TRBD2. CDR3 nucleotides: TGTGCCAGCAGCTCAACGAGCGGGGGGGCTTTGAACGAGCAGTACTTC. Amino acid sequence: CASSSTSGGALNEQYF.